One and the same sample provided the 31 T cell receptor beta chains below, sequenced in a study of blood T cell repertoires in COVID-19. The assay was immunoSEQ multiplex PCR, and TCRdb's table has in-frame clones only and misses some. This table holds approximately 70,000 clones, approximately 93% found once. Input material: peripheral blood. The receptors here all came from a man between 50 and 59 years old with COVID-19, enrolled during active disease.

The chain has TRBV5-1 and TRBJ2-1, with 11 positions matching TRBD2. Germline assignment: CDR1 SGHRS and CDR2 YFSETQ. This CDR3 region has 18 residues. The ends lost 0 bases at V and 0 bases at J; junction bases unmatched: 5. The CDR3 sequence: CASSLAQTSGSSYNEQFF. The DNA for the CDR3 is TGCGCCAGCAGCTTGGCCCAAACTAGCGGGAGCTCCTACAATGAGCAGTTCTTC.

The gene calls are TRBV2 and TRBJ1-5, with D possibly being TRBD1 (6 bases). CDR1 is SNHLY, CDR2 FYNNEI, per germline. The CDR3 runs 14 residues. Trimming left V 4 bases short and J 6 bases short, with 13 bases between. The CDR3 DNA follows: TGTGCCAGCAGTGGCCAGGGGATAGTTCAGCCCCAGCATTTT. Translating gives CASSGQGIVQPQHF.

V is TRBV3-1 (or the pseudogene TRBV3-2) and J is TRBJ2-1; tentative D call: TRBD2 (5 bases). The CDR3 loop spans 14 amino acids. Germline CDR1 and CDR2: LGHDT and YNNKEL (reference sequence). V was clipped by 1 base and J by 6 bases, with 10 bases between them. The CDR3 is CASSQGSSFNEQFF. In DNA, the CDR3 is TGTGCCAGCAGCCAAGGTTCTAGCTTCAATGAGCAGTTCTTC.

The chain links TRBV12-3 or TRBV12-4 to TRBJ2-5; D gene uncertain. Trimming shortened V by 4 bases and J by 5 bases, and 11 bases separated the two germline ends. The CDR3 runs to 13 residues. The CDR3 spells CASSSRGDETQYF. The CDR3 region has the DNA TGTGCCAGCAGTTCACGCGGCGATGAGACCCAGTACTTC.

This chain links TRBV20-1 with TRBJ2-3; no definite D call. The germline V gene encodes CDR1 DFQATT and CDR2 SNEGSKA (reference sequence). V lost 3 bases and J lost 6, with 10 bases in between. The CDR3 totals 12 residues. The CDR3 protein is CSASHGADTQYF. The CDR3 DNA reads as TGCAGTGCTAGTCACGGAGCTGATACGCAGTATTTT.

The V and J genes are TRBV10-3 and TRBJ2-1; TRBD1 might be the D (5 bases). Trimming pared 11 bases from V and 8 bases from J, leaving 7 bases between. The CDR3 loop spans 9 amino acids. CDR1 and CDR2 (germline): ENHRY, SYGVKD. Here the CDR3 DNA reads TGTGCCGTAGGGGATGAGCAGTTCTTC. It yields the protein CAVGDEQFF.

CDR3 amino acids: CASSPRLAGGVSSYNEQFF. The CDR3 bases are TGTGCCAGCAGCCCTCGACTAGCGGGAGGGGTCAGCTCCTACAATGAGCAGTTCTTC. The rearrangement uses TRBV11-2 and TRBJ2-1, with 14 bases aligning to TRBD2. V trimming: 5 bases; J trimming: 0 bases; junction bases outside the gene matches: 9. The CDR3 has 19 residues. Germline assignment: CDR1 SGHAT and CDR2 FQNNGV. The variable domain in full, completed from reference TRBV11-2 and TRBJ2-1, reads EAGVAQSPRYKIIEKRQSVAFWCNPISGHATLYWYQQILGQGPKLLIQFQNNGVVDDSQLPKDRFSAERLKGVDSTLKIQPAKLEDSAVYLCASSPRLAGGVSSYNEQFFGPGTRLTVL.

V and J are TRBV7-9 and TRBJ2-1; D is uncertain. Germline V lookup: CDR1 SEHNR, CDR2 FQNEAQ (reference sequence). V lost 5 bases to trimming and J lost 8 bases, with 7 bases between them. This CDR3 contains 11 residues. For the CDR3, the DNA is TGTGCCAGCAGCCTCGCGGATGAGCAGTTCTTC. Translation: CASSLADEQFF. The complete variable domain, with remaining parts taken from reference TRBV7-9 and TRBJ2-1, reads DTGVSQNPRHKITKRGQNVTFRCDPISEHNRLYWYRQTLGQGPEFLTYFQNEAQLEKSRLLSDRFSAERPKGSFSTLEIQRTEQGDSAMYLCASSLADEQFFGPGTRLTVL.

The chain is built from TRBV18 and TRBJ1-1, with D maybe TRBD1 (6 bases). CDR1 and CDR2 from the germline V gene are KGHSH and LQKENI. The CDR3 is 14 residues long. The V and J ends lost 2 bases and 2 bases respectively, with 9 bases between them. CDR3 sequence: CASSPDRYNTEAFF. As DNA, the CDR3 is TGTGCCAGCTCACCAGACAGGTATAACACTGAAGCTTTCTTT.

The V gene is TRBV6-6, the J gene TRBJ2-1, with TRBD2 as a possible D gene (6 bases). This CDR3 region has 15 residues. V was pared by 5 bases and J by 6 bases, with 17 bases between. CDR1 is MNHNY and CDR2 is SVGAGI in the germline V gene (reference sequence). CDR3 DNA sequence: TGTGCCAGCAGTCCCCGACCGGGAGAGGGCAATGAGCAGTTCTTC. Encoded protein: CASSPRPGEGNEQFF.

This CDR3 reads CASSPQAGKGLNQPQHF. The CDR3 nucleotides are TGTGCCAGCAGTCCCCAGGCTGGGAAGGGGCTTAATCAGCCCCAGCATTTT. The rearrangement joins TRBV28 to TRBJ1-5, with D tentatively TRBD1 (5 bases). This CDR3 comprises 17 residues. Germline V gene sequence: CDR1 MDHEN, CDR2 SYDVKM. V was pared by 5 bases and J by 4 bases, with 21 bases between.

The CDR3 here is CASSFGGGYGYTF. CDR3 in DNA: TGTGCCAGCAGCTTTGGCGGGGGCTATGGCTACACCTTC. The J gene is TRBJ1-2, the V gene TRBV7-9; D possibly corresponds to TRBD1 (5 bases). The germline gives CDR1 SEHNR, CDR2 FQNEAQ (reference sequence). The ends were cut back, 3 bases at V and 4 bases at J, with 9 bases in the middle. CDR3 size: 13 residues.

The chain joins TRBV7-9 to TRBJ1-1; TRBD1 aligns across 10 bases. This CDR3 spans 15 amino acids. V lost 5 bases, J lost 1 base, and 4 bases stayed unmatched. Looked up from germline, CDR1 is SEHNR and CDR2 is FQNEAQ (reference sequence). The CDR3 DNA follows: TGTGCCAGCAGCATCTGGACAGGGGGGAACACTGAAGCTTTCTTT. This translates into CASSIWTGGNTEAFF.

In DNA form, the CDR3 reads TGTGCCAGCAGCTTACTACGAGGCGGTGCGAACACCGGGGAGCTGTTTTTT. Translated, it gives CASSLLRGGANTGELFF. The gene calls are TRBV7-9 and TRBJ2-2, with unresolved D. CDR1 SEHNR and CDR2 FQNEAQ come from the germline V gene (reference sequence). V was cut by 2 bases and J by 0 bases, with 13 bases left in between. The length of the CDR3 is 17 residues.

The chain employs TRBV19 and TRBJ2-5; TRBD2 agrees at 7 bases. This CDR3 contains 13 residues. Per the germline V gene, CDR1 is LNHDA and CDR2 is SQIVND (reference sequence). The V segment lost 1 base and the J segment 4 bases; nucleotides outside the gene matches: 0. CDR3 sequence reads: CASSIGGGETQYF. The CDR3 nucleotides are TGTGCCAGTAGTATAGGCGGGGGAGAGACCCAGTACTTC.

V and J are TRBV28 and TRBJ1-3; a possible D gene is TRBD1 (6 bases). Germline loops: CDR1 MDHEN, CDR2 SYDVKM. With 2 bases removed from V and 0 bases from J, the gap between germline ends came to 8 bases. The length of the CDR3 is 15 residues. The CDR3 sequence is CASSLLRGSGNTIYF. Here the CDR3 DNA reads TGTGCCAGCAGTTTACTCAGGGGCTCTGGAAACACCATATATTTT.

This chain links TRBV7-2 with TRBJ2-3, with D maybe TRBD1 (5 bases). The CDR3 totals 13 residues. Trimming shortened V by 5 bases and J by 4 bases, and 10 bases separated the two germline ends. Germline assignment: CDR1 SGHTA and CDR2 FQGNSA. CDR3 nucleotide sequence: TGTGCCAGCAGCCGAACAGGACCAGATACGCAGTATTTT. It translates to CASSRTGPDTQYF.

The gene calls are TRBV28 and TRBJ1-1; 10 bases are shared with TRBD1. Germline V gene sequence: CDR1 MDHEN, CDR2 SYDVKM. The CDR3 has 19 amino acids. After removal of 4 bases from V and 4 bases from J, the junction contained 18 bases not matched to a gene. CDR3 DNA sequence: TGTGCCAGCAGTTCCACCTTAACCGGGACAGGGGATGTAATCACTGAAGCTTTCTTT. Its protein product is CASSSTLTGTGDVITEAFF.

As to this clone: This sample includes further DNA sequences coding for the same CDR3. The genes are TRBV6-6 and TRBJ1-3, with D perhaps TRBD1 (5 bases). Germline lookup yields CDR1 MNHNY and CDR2 SVGAGI (reference sequence). V was pared by 5 bases and J by 4 bases, with 24 bases between. The CDR3 is made up of 18 amino acids. CDR3 residues: CASSPTANQGLKGNTIYF. Here the CDR3 DNA reads TGTGCCAGCAGTCCTACTGCGAATCAGGGTTTGAAAGGAAACACCATATATTTT.

The CDR3 reads CASSGSSSGANVLTF. The CDR3 DNA sequence: TGTGCCAGTTCAGGGTCCAGCTCTGGGGCCAACGTCCTGACTTTC. V is TRBV6-6 and J is TRBJ2-6; the D gene is possibly TRBD1 (5 bases). Per the germline V gene, CDR1 is MNHNY and CDR2 is SVGAGI (reference sequence). The V gene lost 9 bases and the J gene lost 0 bases, with 12 bases spanning the gap. The CDR3 runs 15 residues.

About this clone itself: The junction differs from germline at one of its ends, possibly a read error. The chain recombines TRBV19 with TRBJ1-6, with TRBD1 as a possible D gene (5 bases). Germline lookup yields CDR1 LNHDA and CDR2 SQIVND (reference sequence). The CDR3 is 16 amino acids. The CDR3 DNA sequence: TGTGCCAGTAGTATCAACCAGGGTGGCTATGATTCACCCCTCCACTTT. Its translation: CASSINQGGYDSPLHF.

The rearrangement links TRBV11-2 to TRBJ1-6, with 8 bases matching TRBD1. This CDR3 is built from 14 residues. The V and J ends lost 5 bases and 13 bases, in that order; junction bases with no gene match: 10. Germline V lookup: CDR1 SGHAT, CDR2 FQNNGV. CDR3 sequence reads: CASSTTGQESPLHF. CDR3 nucleotides: TGTGCCAGCAGCACCACGGGACAGGAGTCCCCCCTCCACTTT.

V gene TRBV2 combines with J gene TRBJ1-4, with 8 nucleotides matching TRBD1. The germline gives CDR1 SNHLY, CDR2 FYNNEI. Germline trimming cut 6 bases from V and 7 bases from J; bases unmatched to any gene: 4. The CDR3 length is 13 residues. CDR3 region: CASSEGQVEKLFF. As DNA, the CDR3 is TGTGCCAGCAGCGAGGGACAGGTTGAAAAACTGTTTTTT.

This clone occurred once. This chain connects TRBV20-1 to TRBJ2-7, with D perhaps TRBD1 (5 bases). The V gene's germline CDR1 is DFQATT and CDR2 SNEGSKA (reference sequence). The CDR3 spans 11 residues. Deletions cut 4 bases from V and 6 bases from J, with 10 bases between. CDR3 nucleotide sequence: TGCAGTGCTATACAGGTTAGCGAGCAGTACTTC. Amino acid sequence: CSAIQVSEQYF.

The rearrangement joins TRBV7-2 to TRBJ1-6; D is undetermined. This CDR3 has 15 amino acids. Germline-derived CDR1 and CDR2 are SGHTA and FQGNSA. Trimming cost V 1 base and J 9 bases, with 13 bases left between them. The CDR3 nucleotides read TGTGCCAGCAGCTTAGGGCGGCCGGGGAGTTCACCCCTCCACTTT. Its translation: CASSLGRPGSSPLHF.

The chain couples TRBV2 to TRBJ2-7; D gene unclear. V was shortened by 2 bases and J by 3 bases, with 2 bases between the two germline ends. The CDR3 runs 11 residues. Germline CDR1 and CDR2: SNHLY and FYNNEI. The CDR3 bases are TGTGCCAGCAGTGAACTCTACGAGCAGTACGTC. It codes for CASSELYEQYV.

V gene TRBV11-2 combines with J gene TRBJ2-1; 8 bases match TRBD2. The V segment lost 2 bases and the J segment 2 bases; nucleotides outside the gene matches: 8. From germline, CDR1 is SGHAT and CDR2 FQNNGV. The CDR3 runs to 17 residues. Here the CDR3 DNA reads TGTGCCAGCAGCTTAAACGGAGCGGGGGCAACCTACAATGAGCAGTTCTTC. It specifies CASSLNGAGATYNEQFF.

The V and J genes are TRBV10-2 and TRBJ1-4; 7 nucleotides agree with TRBD1. There are 16 residues in the CDR3. V trimming: 6 bases; J trimming: 0 bases; junction bases outside the gene matches: 7. Per the germline V gene, CDR1 is WSHSY and CDR2 is SAAADI. CDR3: CASRRGTATTNEKLFF. CDR3 in DNA: TGCGCCAGCAGGCGCGGGACAGCGACAACTAATGAAAAACTGTTTTTT.

The chain links TRBV19 to TRBJ1-4, with D perhaps TRBD1 (5 bases). The length of the CDR3 is 16 residues. Germline V gene sequence: CDR1 LNHDA, CDR2 SQIVND (reference sequence). Trimming pared 7 bases from V and 0 bases from J, leaving 15 bases between. The CDR3 DNA is TGTGCCAGTAAACCAGGGAAGGGGCCAACTAATGAAAAACTGTTTTTT. Amino acids: CASKPGKGPTNEKLFF.

The V call is TRBV30, the J call TRBJ1-4, with TRBD1 identical over 7 bases. CDR1 and CDR2 from the germline V gene are GTSNPN and SVGIG (reference sequence). This CDR3 is 15 amino acids long. The trim removed 2 bases at V and 8 bases at J, leaving 11 bases unmatched. The CDR3 DNA follows: TGTGCCTGGAGTCCGGAAAGACAGGGTTCGGAAAAACTGTTTTTT. It codes for CAWSPERQGSEKLFF.

This chain uses TRBV5-4 with TRBJ2-1; 13 bases are shared with TRBD2. The germline V gene has CDR1 SGHNT and CDR2 YYREEE (reference sequence). CDR3 length: 15 residues. The V gene end was trimmed by 4 bases and the J gene end by 9 bases; junction bases not matched to a gene: 7. The CDR3 protein is CASSRAGLAGVEQFF. In DNA form, the CDR3 reads TGTGCCAGCAGCCGCGCTGGACTAGCGGGAGTTGAGCAGTTCTTC.